The 19 T cell receptor beta chains reported below all come from one sample, sequenced in a study of follicular helper T cells after annual influenza vaccination. Sequenced by immunoSEQ multiplex PCR; TCRdb stores in-frame clones only, minus some. Altogether approximately 11,000 clones are present, more than 60% being singletons, with the ten largest covering approximately 0.8%. Sample: CXCR5- memory CD4+ T cells sorted from blood, taken 6 weeks after influenza vaccination. The source of these receptors is an adult who received the influenza vaccine.

The chain is built from TRBV6-4 and TRBJ2-1; 9 bases map to TRBD2. There are 14 residues in the CDR3. V lost 3 bases and J lost 6; bases outside the gene matches: 3. Germline CDR1 and CDR2: MRHNA and SNTAGT. CDR3 sequence: CASSEGGGANEQFF. In nucleotides, the CDR3 is TGTGCCAGCAGTGAAGGCGGGGGGGCCAATGAGCAGTTCTTC.

V and J are TRBV5-1 and TRBJ1-4; TRBD1 is a possible D gene (6 bases). Germline values: CDR1 SGHRS, CDR2 YFSETQ. V lost 4 bases, J lost 2 bases, and 15 bases lay in between. CDR3 length equals 16 residues. In DNA form, the CDR3 reads TGCGCCAGCAGCCGGGGGGACACCCCGACTAATGAAAAACTGTTTTTT. This encodes CASSRGDTPTNEKLFF.

This sequence joins TRBV7-8 and TRBJ2-7; 7 nucleotides agree with TRBD1. The germline V gene has CDR1 SGHVS and CDR2 FQNEAQ. The CDR3 is 18 amino acids. Trimming took 1 base from V and 6 from J; bases not matched to a gene: 18. CDR3 DNA sequence: TGTGCCAGCAGCTTAGGGACAGGATCCTTGGGGGTCTTGATCGAGCAGTACTTC. It codes for CASSLGTGSLGVLIEQYF. The full variable domain, with the rest looked up from reference TRBV7-8 and TRBJ2-7, is GAGVSQSPRYKVAKRGQDVALRCDPISGHVSLFWYQQALGQGPEFLTYFQNEAQLDKSGLPSDRFFAERPEGSVSTLKIQRTQQEDSAVYLCASSLGTGSLGVLIEQYFGPGTRLTVT.

The chain recombines TRBV5-1 with TRBJ2-3; no definite D call. Per germline, CDR1 SGHRS and CDR2 YFSETQ. The CDR3 covers 11 residues. The ends were cut back, 0 bases at V and 5 bases at J, with 1 base in the middle. The CDR3 bases are TGCGCCAGCAGCTTGGAAGATACGCAGTATTTT. This encodes CASSLEDTQYF.

The chain uses TRBV7-2 and TRBJ1-2; D perhaps matches TRBD1 (5 bases). This CDR3 spans 14 amino acids. Germline V gene data show CDR1 as SGHTA and CDR2 as FQGNSA. V was clipped by 1 base and J by 4 bases, with 10 bases between them. CDR3 loop: CASSLGGRIYGYTF. The CDR3 nucleotides read TGTGCCAGCAGCTTAGGGGGACGGATCTATGGCTACACCTTC.

The V call is TRBV4-3, the J call TRBJ2-1; possibly TRBD2 for D (5 bases). The CDR3 is made up of 16 amino acids. Germline V gene sequence: CDR1 LGHNA, CDR2 YSLEER. Trimming shortened V by 0 bases and J by 4 bases, and 13 bases separated the two germline ends. As DNA, the CDR3 is TGCGCCAGCAGCCAAGATTATCGGGATGAATACAATGAGCAGTTCTTC. Residues: CASSQDYRDEYNEQFF.

V gene TRBV4-3 combines with J gene TRBJ1-2; D remains unclear. V gave up 0 bases and J gave up 2 bases, with 10 bases separating them. Germline V gene data show CDR1 as LGHNA and CDR2 as YSLEER. The CDR3 loop spans 15 amino acids. The CDR3: CASSQDLNSNYGYTF. DNA for the CDR3: TGCGCCAGCAGCCAAGATCTCAATTCCAACTATGGCTACACCTTC.

The rearrangement links TRBV6-5 to TRBJ2-7; 8 bases agree with TRBD1. Germline V gives CDR1 MNHEY, CDR2 SVGAGI. The CDR3 loop spans 14 amino acids. J lost 1 base, V lost 6 bases, and 5 bases had no gene match. The CDR3 DNA is TGTGCCAGCAGAGGGACAGGAGGATCCTACGAGCAGTACTTC. As protein: CASRGTGGSYEQYF.

There are a few counts of this clone. This sequence joins TRBV7-2 and TRBJ2-7; a weak D match, TRBD2 (5 bases). There are 14 residues in the CDR3. CDR1 SGHTA and CDR2 FQGNSA come from the germline V gene. Trimming pared 6 bases from V and 0 bases from J, leaving 12 bases between. The CDR3 protein is CASSMAGSSYEQYF. The CDR3 DNA reads as TGTGCCAGCAGTATGGCGGGTAGCTCCTACGAGCAGTACTTC.

A few counts support this clone. The chain links TRBV7-9 to TRBJ1-2; a possible D gene is TRBD1 (6 bases). CDR3 length: 14 residues. V lost 5 bases and J lost 6, with 16 bases in between. Looked up from germline, CDR1 is SEHNR and CDR2 is FQNEAQ (reference sequence). The chain's CDR3 is CASSLNQGRDGYTF. The CDR3 DNA sequence: TGTGCCAGCAGCCTAAACCAGGGGAGGGATGGCTACACCTTC.

The chain combines TRBV19 with TRBJ2-5; TRBD2 agrees at 13 bases. The V and J ends lost 9 bases and 5 bases, in that order; junction bases with no gene match: 9. From germline, CDR1 is LNHDA and CDR2 SQIVND (reference sequence). The CDR3 has 15 amino acids. The CDR3 sequence is CASKTSGGLGETQYF. For the CDR3, the DNA is TGTGCCAGCAAGACTAGCGGGGGGCTGGGGGAGACCCAGTACTTC. Together with reference TRBV19 and TRBJ2-5, the CDR3 gives the full variable domain: DGGITQSPKYLFRKEGQNVTLSCEQNLNHDAMYWYRQDPGQGLRLIYYSQIVNDFQKGDIAEGYSVSREKKESFPLTVTSAQKNPTAFYLCASKTSGGLGETQYFGPGTRLLVL.

This rearrangement joins TRBV10-3 to TRBJ1-6, with 7 nucleotides matching TRBD1. CDR1 is ENHRY and CDR2 is SYGVKD in the germline V gene. This CDR3 has 15 amino acids. Trimming removed 6 bases from V and 5 bases from J; junction bases left unmatched: 7. CDR3: CAIRKIGTDNSPLHF. The CDR3 coding sequence is TGTGCCATCAGGAAGATCGGGACAGATAATTCACCCCTCCACTTT.

This chain uses TRBV7-6 with TRBJ2-1, with a weak D call TRBD1 (5 bases). V shed 4 bases and J shed 0 bases, with 16 bases lying between them. CDR1 and CDR2 from the germline V gene are SGHVS and FNYEAQ. The CDR3 is 17 amino acids. CDR3 sequence reads: CASSYTSTGPSYNEQFF. CDR3 DNA: TGTGCCAGCAGCTACACCTCAACAGGACCCTCCTACAATGAGCAGTTCTTC.

The V and J genes are TRBV10-3 and TRBJ2-2; 7 bases are shared with TRBD1. This CDR3 contains 15 residues. J lost 1 base, V lost 6 bases, and 5 bases had no gene match. CDR1 ENHRY and CDR2 SYGVKD come from the germline V gene. The chain's CDR3 is CAIRAGGRNTGELFF. The CDR3 nucleotides read TGTGCCATCAGGGCAGGGGGACGGAACACCGGGGAGCTGTTTTTT.

The chain's CDR3 is CASSEHGATNEKLFF. CDR3 nucleotides: TGCGCCAGCAGTGAGCACGGTGCAACTAATGAAAAACTGTTTTTT. The J gene is TRBJ1-4, the V gene TRBV10-2; no clear D gene. This CDR3 region has 15 residues. V was trimmed by 2 bases and J by 0 bases, leaving 7 bases between them. Per the germline V gene, CDR1 is WSHSY and CDR2 is SAAADI.

Points on this clone: The junction shows a germline mismatch at one end, possibly a read error. V and J are TRBV5-1 and TRBJ1-4, with 7 nucleotides matching TRBD1. Germline V gene data show CDR1 as SGHRS and CDR2 as YFSETQ. This CDR3 region has 13 residues. The CDR3 DNA reads TGCGCCAGCAGCACCGAAACAGGGGAGACACGAGATTTT. The encoded protein is CASSTETGETRDF.

The sample holds a few counts of this clone. The chain has TRBV2 and TRBJ2-7; D unresolved. V gave up 2 bases and J gave up 3 bases, with 8 bases separating them. Per germline, CDR1 SNHLY and CDR2 FYNNEI. The CDR3 has 13 amino acids. In DNA, the CDR3 is TGTGCCAGCAGTGAATGGGTAGACTACGAGCAGTACTTC. Its protein is CASSEWVDYEQYF.

The chain is built from TRBV6-6 and TRBJ2-7; D ambiguous. The CDR3 sequence is 13 residues long. CDR1 and CDR2 from the germline V gene are MNHNY and SVGAGI (reference sequence). V was trimmed by 5 bases and J by 2 bases, leaving 10 bases between them. The CDR3 nucleotides read TGTGCCAGCAGTCCTCAAACTCCCTACGAGCAGTACTTC. Translation: CASSPQTPYEQYF.

The chain is built from TRBV7-9 and TRBJ1-2; D gene uncertain. Germline lookup yields CDR1 SEHNR and CDR2 FQNEAQ (reference sequence). Trimming pared 2 bases from V and 8 bases from J, leaving 12 bases between. The CDR3 totals 13 residues. The CDR3 sequence is CASSLMAGGGYTF. As DNA, the CDR3 is TGTGCCAGCAGCTTAATGGCGGGTGGAGGCTACACCTTC.